This entry describes one TCR beta chain. Relative to the germline gene, one junction end is altered; a read error may explain this. The data were obtained in a study of prognosis after radiotherapy for stage I lung cancer. Across the study: It was SBRT that served as radiotherapy, in 3 to 5 fractions with a biologically effective dose of at least 100 Gy.

The CDR3 has 15 residues. In germline, CDR1 is LNHDA, CDR2 SQIVND (reference sequence). Two rounds of multiplex PCR amplified TCR beta CDR3 from genomic DNA. For every TRBV and TRBJ gene, a specific primer was used in first-round PCR. TCRdb reanalysed the multiplex PCR reads using MiXCR and keeps one entry per CDR3 protein. The sample carries 15,000 to 20,000 distinct CDR3 sequences, roughly 31% recorded once. Assessment by CT and PET/CT found all patients node-negative, and none had prior chemotherapy, radiotherapy or other malignancies. The sequencing used PBMCs, collected before or after stereotactic body radiation therapy (not recorded which). The chain joins TRBV19 to TRBJ1-4; 8 positions agree with TRBD1. The TCR was taken from a donor over 45 with non-small cell lung cancer. CDR3 DNA: TGTGCCAGTAGGGACAGGGACTCGGGGAATGAAAGACTGTTTTTT. It specifies CASRDRDSGNERLFF.